A selection of T cell receptor beta chains follows, all from one sample in a study of blood T cell repertoires in COVID-19. Data came from immunoSEQ multiplex PCR; TCRdb stores just in-frame clones and leaves some out. The table includes tens of thousands of clones, over 80% detected once. The source material was peripheral blood. The receptors here all came from a woman older than 75 with active or convalescent COVID-19. CDR3s include the opening cysteine and the closing phenylalanine or tryptophan. A D gene is named only where the DNA matches it firmly. Clone size, where shown, is once, few, many, or a class for clones that have expanded.

.,TRBV19,.,TRBJ1-2,TGTGCCAGTAGTATTTTCGGACAGTATGGCTACACCTTC,CASSIFGQYGYTF
TRBD1,TRBV6-5,.,TRBJ1-4,TGTGCCAGCAGTTACTCGAGACAGGGGGAAGGAGAAAAACTGTTTTTT,CASSYSRQGEGEKLFF
TRBD1,TRBV7-2,.,TRBJ2-5,TGTGCCAGCACCCCGACAGGGGTAGGAGAGACCCAGTACTTC,CASTPTGVGETQYF
.,TRBV28,few,TRBJ1-4,TGTGCCAGCCGTGACGGGGCAACTAATGAAAAACTGTTTTTT,CASRDGATNEKLFF
TRBD2,TRBV5-6,.,TRBJ2-3,TGTGCCAGCAGATTAGGACTAGCGGGCCGCACAGATACGCAGTATTTT,CASRLGLAGRTDTQYF
.,TRBV20-1,.,TRBJ1-2,TGCAGTGCTAGACAGTTACTAGGCTACACCTTC,CSARQLLGYTF
.,TRBV5-5,.,TRBJ1-1,TGTGCCAGCAGCTTGGGGGGCAGGGTTGCTTTCTTT,CASSLGGRVAFF
.,TRBV19,.,TRBJ1-2,TGTGCCAGTACTACCGACGGGTCTGGCTACACCTTC,CASTTDGSGYTF
TRBD2,TRBV19,.,TRBJ2-5,TGTGCCAGTAGCCCGACTAGCGGGGGGGCAGGCGAGACCCAGTACTTC,CASSPTSGGAGETQYF
TRBD2,TRBV29-1,.,TRBJ2-7,TGCAGCGTGGGCCTTGGCGGGAGGGCCCGGAACGAGCAGTACTTC,CSVGLGGRARNEQYF
TRBD1,TRBV5-5,once,TRBJ1-2,TGTGCCAGCAGCTGGGGTAACACAGGGGGCAATGGCTACACCTTC,CASSWGNTGGNGYTF
.,TRBV6-5,.,TRBJ1-6,TGTGCCAGCAGCTCAACCGGGATCCTCTCACCCCTCCACTTT,CASSSTGILSPLHF
.,TRBV29-1,.,TRBJ1-1,TGCAGCGCCCCCCGTGGGGACATGAACACTGAAGCTTTCTTT,CSAPRGDMNTEAFF
.,TRBV5-1,.,TRBJ1-1,TGCGCCAGCAGCAACAGGGATAGCACTGAAGCTTTCTTT,CASSNRDSTEAFF
TRBD1,TRBV19,.,TRBJ2-6,TGTGCCAGTAGAAGTTGGGGGACAGGTCTCTCTGGGGCCAACGTCCTGACTTTC,CASRSWGTGLSGANVLTF
TRBD1,TRBV11-1,.,TRBJ2-7,TGTGCCAGCAGCTTAGTATCGAACAGGGGGTACTACGAGCAGTACTTC,CASSLVSNRGYYEQYF
TRBD1,TRBV6-5,.,TRBJ1-2,TGTGCCAGCAGTTACCCCCGACAGGGTGGGAACTATGGCTACACCTTC,CASSYPRQGGNYGYTF
.,TRBV18,.,TRBJ2-7,TGTGCCAGCTCACCACCGGACCGAGGGTGGGGCGAGCAGTACTTC,CASSPPDRGWGEQYF
.,TRBV9,.,TRBJ2-2,TGTGCCAGCAGCTTCCCTTCGGGGGCCGGGGAGCTGTTTTTT,CASSFPSGAGELFF
.,TRBV29-1,.,TRBJ2-3,TGCAGCGTTGAAGAAGGGGGCACAGATACGCAGTATTTT,CSVEEGGTDTQYF
TRBD2,TRBV5-4,.,TRBJ2-3,TGTGCCAGCAGCTTAACTAGCGGGAGTAGGGGCACAGATACGCAGTATTTT,CASSLTSGSRGTDTQYF
.,TRBV10-3,.,TRBJ1-6,TGTGCCATCAGTGCCAGGGGATCCGATAATTCACCCCTCCACTTT,CAISARGSDNSPLHF
.,TRBV3-1/TRBV3-2,once,TRBJ1-1,TGTGCCAGCAGCCAGTATCAGGCAACAAACACTGAAGCTTTCTTT,CASSQYQATNTEAFF
TRBD2,TRBV9,once,TRBJ2-5,TGTGCCAGCAGCGTAGGGCCGGGAGGTACCCAGTACTTC,CASSVGPGGTQYF
TRBD1,TRBV28,.,TRBJ2-7,TGTGCCAGCAGCTCCGGGACAGGGCTCCGCGAGCAGTACTTC,CASSSGTGLREQYF
TRBD1,TRBV9,once,TRBJ1-3,TGTGCCAGCAGCACTTTCGGGGACAGGGTGACTGGAAACACCATATATTTT,CASSTFGDRVTGNTIYF
TRBD2,TRBV5-1,.,TRBJ2-5,TGCGCCAGCAGCTCTCACTTGACTAGCGGGGGGGCGGAGACCCAGTACTTC,CASSSHLTSGGAETQYF
TRBD1,TRBV19,.,TRBJ1-2,TGTGCCAGTACTTTACAGGGGTCGTCGCACTATGGCTACACCTTC,CASTLQGSSHYGYTF
.,TRBV7-3,.,TRBJ2-3,TGTGCCAGCAGCCCCGACTACGATACGCAGTATTTT,CASSPDYDTQYF
.,TRBV5-1,few,TRBJ2-2,TGCGCCAGCAGCTTGCTGGCGGTGAACACCGGGGAGCTGTTTTTT,CASSLLAVNTGELFF
TRBD2,TRBV7-8,.,TRBJ2-7,TGTGCCAGCAGCTCCATTACCGGGACTAGCGGCGAGCAGTACTTC,CASSSITGTSGEQYF
.,TRBV6-1,.,TRBJ2-1,TGTGCCAGCAGTGAAGGCTACGGTAACAATGAGCAGTTCTTC,CASSEGYGNNEQFF
.,TRBV19,.,TRBJ1-5,TGTGCCAGTAGTATAGGAGGGAGCAATCAGCCCCAGCATTTT,CASSIGGSNQPQHF
TRBD2,TRBV7-9,.,TRBJ2-7,TGTGCCAGCAGCTTGACTAGCGGCTACGAGCAGTACTTC,CASSLTSGYEQYF
TRBD1,TRBV7-6,once,TRBJ2-7,TGTGCCAGCAGCTTAGAAGGGGGACAGGGGAGGTACGAGCAGTACTTC,CASSLEGGQGRYEQYF
TRBD2,TRBV29-1,.,TRBJ2-3,TGCAGCGTTGACGGGGCGAGCGGGGGGGCGGGCGATACGCAGTATTTT,CSVDGASGGAGDTQYF
.,TRBV15,few,TRBJ2-6,TGTGCCACCAGCAGCCGCCTTCGACTAACCTCTGGGGCCAACGTCCTGACTTTC,CATSSRLRLTSGANVLTF
.,TRBV29-1,.,TRBJ2-3,TGCAGCGTCGCCCCCCGGGATACGCAGTATTTT,CSVAPRDTQYF
TRBD2,TRBV6-5,.,TRBJ2-1,TGTGCCAGCAGTTACGGCGGGGGGCCCTACAATGAGCAGTTCTTC,CASSYGGGPYNEQFF
.,TRBV2,.,TRBJ1-5,TGTGCCAGCAGAGGGGGACGGTATAGCAATCAGCCCCAGCATTTT,CASRGGRYSNQPQHF
.,TRBV5-1,.,TRBJ2-2,TGCGCCAGCAGCTTGCAATACCAGGGAACCGGGGAGCTGTTTTTT,CASSLQYQGTGELFF
.,TRBV6-5,.,TRBJ1-1,TGTGCCAGCAGCGGTACAGGCGACACTGAAGCTTTCTTT,CASSGTGDTEAFF